This passage covers 7 T cell receptor beta chains from one sample sequenced in a study of blood T cell repertoires in COVID-19. Clones were read by immunoSEQ multiplex PCR, and TCRdb kept only the in-frame ones, dropping some. The sample includes about 140,000 clones, roughly 88% of them seen just once. Sequencing was carried out using peripheral blood. These receptors all come from a woman aged 55-70 years with acute or convalescent COVID-19.

The rearrangement uses TRBV19 and TRBJ1-2, with TRBD1 matching 9 bases. V lost 3 bases, J lost 4 bases, and 9 bases stayed unmatched. CDR1 is LNHDA and CDR2 is SQIVND in the germline V gene (reference sequence). The CDR3 is made up of 16 amino acids. CDR3 sequence: CASSIGQGFPSYGYTF. CDR3 nucleotides: TGTGCCAGTAGTATCGGACAGGGGTTTCCTAGCTATGGCTACACCTTC.

The rearrangement joins TRBV6-5 to TRBJ2-7; tentative D call: TRBD2 (5 bases). The CDR3 runs to 15 residues. V was cut by 0 bases and J by 3 bases, with 12 bases left in between. Germline-derived CDR1 and CDR2 are MNHEY and SVGAGI. CDR3 nucleotide sequence: TGTGCCAGCAGTTACTCGAGAGGGATAAACTACGAGCAGTACTTC. Its translation is CASSYSRGINYEQYF.

The genes are TRBV7-2 and TRBJ1-5; D is possibly TRBD1 (5 bases). V dropped 5 bases and J dropped 6 bases, with 17 bases sitting between them. The CDR3 length is 15 residues. CDR1 is SGHTA, CDR2 FQGNSA, per germline. The CDR3 nucleotides are TGTGCCAGCAGCCCCGAGGGCGGGGCTGGTCAGCCCCAGCATTTT. This gives the protein CASSPEGGAGQPQHF.

The chain has TRBV7-2 and TRBJ2-3, with 10 bases matching TRBD2. The CDR3 sequence is 17 residues long. Germline CDR1 reads SGHTA; CDR2 reads FQGNSA. V lost 6 bases, J lost 3 bases, and 12 bases stayed unmatched. The CDR3 is CASRPSGSSGGTDTQYF. CDR3 DNA sequence: TGTGCCAGCAGGCCTTCAGGCTCTAGCGGGGGAACAGATACGCAGTATTTT.

The J gene is TRBJ1-1, the V gene TRBV2, with 7 bases that match TRBD1. V trimming: 5 bases; J trimming: 11 bases; junction bases outside the gene matches: 17. This CDR3 is built from 15 residues. The germline gives CDR1 SNHLY, CDR2 FYNNEI. CDR3 loop: CASSRQGQGVGLAFF. Here the CDR3 DNA reads TGTGCCAGCAGTCGACAGGGTCAGGGTGTCGGATTGGCTTTCTTT.

The chain uses TRBV30 and TRBJ1-1; no firm D call. Trimming stripped 2 bases from V and 2 bases from J, with 9 bases between. The CDR3 is 13 residues long. CDR1 and CDR2 from the germline V gene are GTSNPN and SVGIG (reference sequence). The CDR3 loop reads CAWSWRANTEAFF. The CDR3 region has the DNA TGTGCCTGGAGTTGGCGGGCCAACACTGAAGCTTTCTTT.

J is TRBJ1-1 and V is TRBV5-6; 8 bases match TRBD1. Germline CDR1 and CDR2: SGHDT and YYEEEE. CDR3 length: 17 amino acids. V gave up 2 bases and J gave up 6 bases; unmatched junction bases: 15. The CDR3 DNA sequence: TGTGCCAGCAGCTTCGGACAGGGATCATATGGTCTAGCTGAAGCTTTCTTT. This encodes CASSFGQGSYGLAEAFF.